This TCR beta chain stems from a study of blood T cell repertoires in COVID-19. Turning to the study itself: Researchers got acute and convalescent COVID-19 samples from the United States, Italy and Spain. In each case, the material was cDNA or gDNA derived from T cells, B-cell-depleted T cells, or PBMCs.

Sequencing used immunoSEQ multiplex PCR; TCRdb keeps in-frame clones, though not all of them. Of 110,000 or so clones listed, 75% to 90% are singletons. There are 16 residues in the CDR3. CDR1 and CDR2 (germline): MDHEN, SYDVKM. Trimming cost V 5 bases and J 4 bases, with 18 bases left between them. The sequence derives from a human donor in a cohort sampled during active COVID-19. This chain uses TRBV28 with TRBJ1-3, with D maybe TRBD1 (6 bases). The sequenced material came from peripheral blood. The CDR3 bases are TGTGCCAGCAGTCCCCCCCTCCGGGGGGCGGGAAACACCATATATTTT. The encoded protein is CASSPPLRGAGNTIYF.